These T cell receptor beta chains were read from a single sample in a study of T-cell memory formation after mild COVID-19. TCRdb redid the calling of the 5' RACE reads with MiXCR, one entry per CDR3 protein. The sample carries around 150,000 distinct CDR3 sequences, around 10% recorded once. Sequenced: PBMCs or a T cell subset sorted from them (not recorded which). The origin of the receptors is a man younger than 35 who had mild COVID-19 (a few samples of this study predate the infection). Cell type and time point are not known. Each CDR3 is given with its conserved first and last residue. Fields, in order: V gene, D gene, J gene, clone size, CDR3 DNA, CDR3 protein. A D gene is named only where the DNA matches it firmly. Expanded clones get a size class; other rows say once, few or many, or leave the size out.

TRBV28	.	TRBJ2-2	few	TGTGCCAGCAGTTTAAGGTCCGGGGAGCTGTTTTTT	CASSLRSGELFF
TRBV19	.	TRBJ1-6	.	TGTGCCAGTAGTATAGAAACCGGGACGGGGAATTCACCCCTCCACTTT	CASSIETGTGNSPLHF
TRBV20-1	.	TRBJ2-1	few	TGCAGTGCTAGGGAGCGGGTAGCGCGGGGCGGTGAGCAGTTCTTC	CSARERVARGGEQFF
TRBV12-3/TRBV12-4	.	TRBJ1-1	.	TGTGCCAGCAGTTCAGGGCGGCAGAACACTGAAGCTTTCTTT	CASSSGRQNTEAFF
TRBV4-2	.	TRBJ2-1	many	TGTGCCAGCAGCCAATTGAGACAGTACTACAATGAGCAGTTCTTC	CASSQLRQYYNEQFF
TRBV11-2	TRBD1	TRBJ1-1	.	TGTGCCAGCAGCTTAGTCCCCGGGACAGGGTTGGAGGCTTTCTTT	CASSLVPGTGLEAFF
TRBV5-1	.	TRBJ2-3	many	TGCGCCAGCAGCAGGCAGGGCGCAGATACGCAGTATTTT	CASSRQGADTQYF
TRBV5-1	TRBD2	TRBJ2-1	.	TGCGCCAGCAGCGTGACTAGCGGGGGCCAGTTCTTC	CASSVTSGGQFF
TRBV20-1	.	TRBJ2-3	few	TGCAGTGCTAGAGATCACTGGGTAGATACGCAGTATTTT	CSARDHWVDTQYF
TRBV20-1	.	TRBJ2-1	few	TGCAGTGCTAGACACGGGGGTGATGAGCAGTTCTTC	CSARHGGDEQFF
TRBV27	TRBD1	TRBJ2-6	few	TGTGCCAGCAGTTTAGACAGGGGGTCTGGGGCCAACGTCCTGACTTTC	CASSLDRGSGANVLTF
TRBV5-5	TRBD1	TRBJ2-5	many	TGTGCCAGCAGCCCGTTAGCCCTGACAGGGGGAAAGACCCAGTACTTC	CASSPLALTGGKTQYF
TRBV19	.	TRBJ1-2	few	TGTGCCACCACTCGGCCAGGGGACGGCTACACCTTC	CATTRPGDGYTF
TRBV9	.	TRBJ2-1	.	TGTGCCAGCAGCGTAGCTCGTGGTAGATACGTAAATGAGCAGTTCTTC	CASSVARGRYVNEQFF
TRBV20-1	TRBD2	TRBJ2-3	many	TGCAGTGCTCCCCAACTAGCGGGGGCGTACGGGGATACGCAGTATTTT	CSAPQLAGAYGDTQYF
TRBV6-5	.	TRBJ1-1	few	TGTGCCAGCAGTTACGCAAACTCGGGCACTGAAGCTTTCTTT	CASSYANSGTEAFF
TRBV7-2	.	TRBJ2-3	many	TGTGCCAGCAGCTTAGCCACGCGGGGCAAAAATACGCAGTATTTT	CASSLATRGKNTQYF
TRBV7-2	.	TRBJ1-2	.	TGTGCCAGCAGCTGGGGGAACTATGGCTACACCTTC	CASSWGNYGYTF